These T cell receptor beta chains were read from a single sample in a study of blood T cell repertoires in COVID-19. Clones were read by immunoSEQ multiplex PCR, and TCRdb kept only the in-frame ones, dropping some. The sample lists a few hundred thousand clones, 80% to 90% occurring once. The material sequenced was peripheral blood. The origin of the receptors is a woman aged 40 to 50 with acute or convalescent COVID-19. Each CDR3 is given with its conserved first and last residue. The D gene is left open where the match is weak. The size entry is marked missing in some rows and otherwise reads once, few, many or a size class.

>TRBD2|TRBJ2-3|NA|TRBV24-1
CATSDPSGGPTDTQYF
TGTGCCACCAGTGACCCGTCGGGGGGGCCGACAGATACGCAGTATTTT
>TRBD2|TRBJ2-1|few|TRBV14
CASSTTSGASLGFF
TGTGCCAGCAGCACGACTAGCGGGGCCTCCCTGGGGTTCTTC
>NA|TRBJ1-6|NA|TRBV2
CASSDSRNLNSPLHF
TGTGCCAGCAGTGACAGCAGGAACTTAAATTCACCCCTCCACTTT
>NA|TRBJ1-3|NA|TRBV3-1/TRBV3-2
CASSHPFGGAGNTIYF
TGTGCCAGCAGCCATCCTTTTGGAGGGGCTGGAAACACCATATATTTT
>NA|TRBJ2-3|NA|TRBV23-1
CASRILELTDTQYF
TGCGCCAGCAGGATACTAGAGTTAACAGATACGCAGTATTTT
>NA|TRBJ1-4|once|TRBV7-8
CASSLTQQNEKLFF
TGTGCCAGCAGCTTAACCCAACAAAATGAAAAACTGTTTTTT
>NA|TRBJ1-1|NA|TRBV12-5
CASGYYRITPTEAFF
TGTGCTAGTGGTTACTACAGGATTACGCCGACTGAAGCTTTCTTT
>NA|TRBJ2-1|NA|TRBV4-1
CASSQDGRDYNEQFF
TGCGCCAGCAGCCAAGACGGCAGGGACTACAATGAGCAGTTCTTC
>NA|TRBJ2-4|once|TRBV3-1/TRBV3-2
CASSQERITKNIQYF
TGTGCCAGCAGCCAAGAGAGGATCACCAAAAACATTCAGTACTTC
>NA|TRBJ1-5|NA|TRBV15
CATSRAPIEPQHF
TGTGCCACCAGCAGAGCCCCTATTGAGCCCCAGCATTTT
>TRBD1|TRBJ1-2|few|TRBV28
CASSYGTGANYGYTF
TGTGCCAGCAGTTACGGGACAGGTGCTAACTATGGCTACACCTTC
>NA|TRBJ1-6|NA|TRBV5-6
CASSRTELRASPLHF
TGTGCCAGCAGCCGGACTGAACTAAGAGCGTCACCCCTCCACTTT
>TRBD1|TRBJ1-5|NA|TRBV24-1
CATEGQGGLGQPQHF
TGTGCCACCGAGGGACAGGGTGGATTAGGCCAGCCCCAGCATTTT
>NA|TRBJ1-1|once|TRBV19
CASSAGLFLNTEAFF
TGTGCCAGTAGTGCGGGCCTATTCTTGAACACTGAAGCTTTCTTT
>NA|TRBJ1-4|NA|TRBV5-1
CASSTDPPGSGVKLFF
TGCGCCAGCAGTACCGACCCTCCGGGGAGCGGGGTCAAACTGTTTTTT
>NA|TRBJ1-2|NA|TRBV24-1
CATSENQGNYGYTF
TGTGCCACCAGTGAAAACCAGGGGAACTATGGCTACACCTTC
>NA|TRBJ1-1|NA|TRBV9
CASSPPTPGGAFF
TGTGCCAGCAGCCCTCCCACCCCCGGGGGAGCTTTCTTT
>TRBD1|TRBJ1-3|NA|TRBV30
CAWSAHGTGAISGNTIYF
TGTGCCTGGAGTGCACACGGGACAGGGGCGATCTCTGGAAACACCATATATTTT
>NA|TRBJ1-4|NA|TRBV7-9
CASSDLQGDNEKLFF
TGTGCCAGCAGTGACCTCCAAGGGGATAATGAAAAACTGTTTTTT
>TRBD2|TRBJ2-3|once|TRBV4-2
CASSQTSGGAQDTQYF
TGTGCCAGCAGCCAGACTAGCGGGGGGGCCCAAGATACGCAGTATTTT
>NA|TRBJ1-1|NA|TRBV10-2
CASRIAGRGGTEAFF
TGCGCCAGCCGGATTGCGGGGCGAGGAGGCACTGAAGCTTTCTTT
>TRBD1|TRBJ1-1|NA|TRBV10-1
CASSDRDRVTMNTEAFF
TGCGCCAGCAGTGACCGGGACAGGGTCACCATGAACACTGAAGCTTTCTTT
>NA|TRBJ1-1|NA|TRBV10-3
CAISEPEGGAFF
TGTGCCATCAGTGAGCCCGAAGGAGGTGCTTTCTTT
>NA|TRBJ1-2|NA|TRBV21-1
CASSKKGKGAYYGYTF
TGTGCCAGCAGCAAAAAAGGGAAGGGGGCGTACTATGGCTACACCTTC
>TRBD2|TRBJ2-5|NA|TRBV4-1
CVSSQGLAGVETQYF
TGCGTCAGCAGCCAGGGACTAGCGGGGGTGGAGACCCAGTACTTC
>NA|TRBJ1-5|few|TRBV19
CATRGGNQPQHF
TGTGCCACCCGGGGGGGGAATCAGCCCCAGCATTTT
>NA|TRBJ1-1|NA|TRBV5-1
CATRGDMNTEAFF
TGCGCCACCCGGGGGGACATGAACACTGAAGCTTTCTTT
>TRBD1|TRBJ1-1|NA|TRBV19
CASKIQGAHTEAFF
TGTGCCAGTAAGATACAGGGGGCACACACTGAAGCTTTCTTT
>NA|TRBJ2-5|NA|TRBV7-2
CASSSQWARGETQYF
TGTGCCAGCAGCTCCCAATGGGCGCGGGGAGAGACCCAGTACTTC
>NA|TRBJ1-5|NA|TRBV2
CASSGQGGNQPQHF
TGTGCCAGCAGCGGGCAGGGCGGCAATCAGCCCCAGCATTTT
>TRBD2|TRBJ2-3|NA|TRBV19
CASSIVSGGSTTDTQYF
TGTGCCAGTAGTATAGTCAGCGGGGGGTCCACCACAGATACGCAGTATTTT
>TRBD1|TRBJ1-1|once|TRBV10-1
CASSLGTANTEAFF
TGCGCCAGCAGCCTTGGGACAGCCAACACTGAAGCTTTCTTT
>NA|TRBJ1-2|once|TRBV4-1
CASSQVAGYGYTF
TGCGCCAGCAGCCAAGTGGCGGGGTATGGCTACACCTTC
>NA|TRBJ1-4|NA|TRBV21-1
CASRIGGGTNEKLFF
TGTGCCAGCAGGATCGGGGGGGGGACTAATGAAAAACTGTTTTTT
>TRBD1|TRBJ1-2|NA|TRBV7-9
CASSSRTGGADYGYTF
TGTGCCAGCAGCTCCCGGACAGGGGGCGCGGATTATGGCTACACCTTC
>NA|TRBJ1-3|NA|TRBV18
CASSPGVRSDTSGNTIYF
TGTGCCAGCTCACCAGGGGTTCGATCGGACACCTCTGGAAACACCATATATTTT
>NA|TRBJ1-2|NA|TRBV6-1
CASSEGAATGGGYTF
TGTGCCAGCAGTGAAGGTGCGGCTACTGGAGGGGGCTACACCTTC
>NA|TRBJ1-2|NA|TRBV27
CASSPDSRGYTF
TGTGCCAGCAGTCCGGACTCCAGGGGCTACACCTTC
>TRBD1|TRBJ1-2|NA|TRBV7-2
CASRRTGGGDYGYTF
TGTGCCAGCAGGAGGACAGGGGGAGGTGACTATGGCTACACCTTC
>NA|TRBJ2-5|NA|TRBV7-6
CASSPEVGGQETQYF
TGTGCCAGCAGCCCCGAGGTGGGGGGCCAAGAGACCCAGTACTTC
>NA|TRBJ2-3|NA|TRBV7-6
CASRHGEETITDTQYF
TGTGCCAGCAGGCACGGGGAAGAGACTATCACAGATACGCAGTATTTT
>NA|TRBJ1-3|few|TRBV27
CASRGLSSGNTIYF
TGTGCCAGCCGTGGACTTAGCTCTGGAAACACCATATATTTT
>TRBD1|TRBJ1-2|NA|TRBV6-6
CASSSQGATYGYTF
TGTGCCAGCAGTTCTCAGGGGGCGACCTATGGCTACACCTTC
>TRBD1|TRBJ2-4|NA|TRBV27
CASSPRTGDRSAKNIQYF
TGTGCCAGCAGTCCTCGGACAGGGGATCGGTCGGCCAAAAACATTCAGTACTTC
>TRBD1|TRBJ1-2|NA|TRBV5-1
CASSSFPPGQNPPNYGYTF
TGCGCCAGCAGCTCGTTCCCACCGGGACAGAACCCTCCTAACTATGGCTACACCTTC
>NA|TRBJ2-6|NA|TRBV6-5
CASSQVGDGANVLTF
TGTGCCAGCAGCCAAGTAGGGGATGGGGCCAACGTCCTGACTTTC
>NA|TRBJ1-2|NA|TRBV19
CASSIAGNYGYTF
TGTGCCAGTAGTATCGCGGGTAACTATGGCTACACCTTC
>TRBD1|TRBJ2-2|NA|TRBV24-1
CATGRQGTGELFF
TGTGCCACCGGAAGACAGGGGACCGGGGAGCTGTTTTTT